These T cell receptor beta chains were read from a single sample in a study of OX40 agonist ivuxolimab in advanced cancers. Sequencing was performed with immunoSEQ multiplex PCR; in TCRdb, only in-frame clones are kept and a portion is missing. This sample carries roughly 80,000 clones, roughly 85% of them seen once, and the ten largest clones take 0.5% to 0.8%. Sequencing was performed on CD4+ or CD8+ T cells sorted from blood, taken in a trial of the OX40 agonist ivuxolimab. Receptors were obtained from an adult with an advanced solid tumor such as melanoma, head and neck, liver or kidney cancer. The CDR3 runs from the conserved cysteine through the conserved F or W. The order of the fields is J gene, V gene, CDR3 protein.

TRBJ2-6	TRBV14	CASSQDWSGANVLTF
TRBJ2-5	TRBV18	CASSTLGTDQETQYF
TRBJ1-1	TRBV7-3	CASSPGGWGNTEAFF
TRBJ2-2	TRBV7-3	CASSLGGRRTGELFF
TRBJ2-5	TRBV7-9	CASSLAPTGGETQYF
TRBJ1-1	TRBV18	CASSVTVNTEAFF
TRBJ1-5	TRBV4-3	CASSHYLERGKQPQHF
TRBJ1-1	TRBV29-1	CSVAGQGPTEAFF
TRBJ2-5	TRBV5-4	CASSLGGGADRETQYF
TRBJ2-3	TRBV7-2	CASSPGQGGRSQYF
TRBJ2-7	TRBV19	CASSRFVGQGTYEQYF
TRBJ1-6	TRBV6-6	CASSYDRDSPLHF